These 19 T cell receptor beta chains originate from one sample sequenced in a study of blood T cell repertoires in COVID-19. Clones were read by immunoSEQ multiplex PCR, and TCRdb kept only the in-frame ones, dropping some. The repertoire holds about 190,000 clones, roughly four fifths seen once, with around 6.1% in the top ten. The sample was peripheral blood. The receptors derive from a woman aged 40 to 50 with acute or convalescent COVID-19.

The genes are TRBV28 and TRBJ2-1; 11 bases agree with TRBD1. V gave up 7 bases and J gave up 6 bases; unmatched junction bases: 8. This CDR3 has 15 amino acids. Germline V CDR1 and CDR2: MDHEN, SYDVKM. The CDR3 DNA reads TGTGCCAGCACTCCAGGGGGACAGGGGGGCAATGAGCAGTTCTTC. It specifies CASTPGGQGGNEQFF.

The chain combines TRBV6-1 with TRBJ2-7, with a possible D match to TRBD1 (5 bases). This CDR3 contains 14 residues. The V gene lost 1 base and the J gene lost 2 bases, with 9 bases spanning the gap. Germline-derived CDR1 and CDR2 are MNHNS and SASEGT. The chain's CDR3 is CASSEGTPTYEQYF. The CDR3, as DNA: TGTGCCAGCAGTGAAGGGACACCTACCTACGAGCAGTACTTC.

CDR3 amino acids: CASSPRSGANTGELFF. The CDR3 nucleotides are TGTGCCAGCAGCCCCCGTAGCGGGGCGAACACCGGGGAGCTGTTTTTT. The chain links TRBV7-6 to TRBJ2-2, with 8 bases fitting TRBD2. CDR1 and CDR2 (germline): SGHVS, FNYEAQ. The length of the CDR3 is 16 residues. The V segment lost 5 bases and the J segment 0 bases; nucleotides outside the gene matches: 5.

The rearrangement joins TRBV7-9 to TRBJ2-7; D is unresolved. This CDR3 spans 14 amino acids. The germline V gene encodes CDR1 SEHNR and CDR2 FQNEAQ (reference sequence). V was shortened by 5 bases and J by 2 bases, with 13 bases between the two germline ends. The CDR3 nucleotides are TGTGCCAGCAGCCCACTAAATCACGCCTACGAGCAGTACTTC. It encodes CASSPLNHAYEQYF.

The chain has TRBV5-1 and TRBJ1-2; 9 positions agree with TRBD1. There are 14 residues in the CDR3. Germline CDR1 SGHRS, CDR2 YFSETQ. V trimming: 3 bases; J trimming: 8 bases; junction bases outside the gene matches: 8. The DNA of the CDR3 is TGCGCCAGCAGCTCGGGACAGGGTTCGAAAGGCTACACCTTC. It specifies CASSSGQGSKGYTF.

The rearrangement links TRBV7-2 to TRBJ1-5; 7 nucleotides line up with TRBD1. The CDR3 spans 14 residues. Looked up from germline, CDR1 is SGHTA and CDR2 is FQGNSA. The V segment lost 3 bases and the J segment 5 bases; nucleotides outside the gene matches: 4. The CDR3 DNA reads TGTGCCAGCAGCTTCGGACAGGATTATCAGCCCCAGCATTTT. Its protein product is CASSFGQDYQPQHF.

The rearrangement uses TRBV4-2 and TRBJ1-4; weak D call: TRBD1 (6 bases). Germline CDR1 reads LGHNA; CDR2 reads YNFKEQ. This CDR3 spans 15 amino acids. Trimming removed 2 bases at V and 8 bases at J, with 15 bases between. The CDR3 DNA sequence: TGTGCCAGCAGCCAAAGCTGGGGGCAGTCCGAAAAACTGTTTTTT. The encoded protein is CASSQSWGQSEKLFF.

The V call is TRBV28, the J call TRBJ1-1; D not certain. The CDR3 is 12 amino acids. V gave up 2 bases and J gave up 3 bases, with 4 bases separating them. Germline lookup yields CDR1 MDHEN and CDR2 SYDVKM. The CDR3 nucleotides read TGTGCCAGCAGTTTACGTTACACTGAAGCTTTCTTT. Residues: CASSLRYTEAFF.

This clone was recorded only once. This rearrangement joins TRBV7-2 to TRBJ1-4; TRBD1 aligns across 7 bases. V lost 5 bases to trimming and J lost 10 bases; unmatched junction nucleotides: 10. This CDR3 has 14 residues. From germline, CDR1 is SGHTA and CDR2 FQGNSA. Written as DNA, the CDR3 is TGTGCCAGCAGCCTCGAGGGGGCCCGGGGAAAACTGTTTTTT. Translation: CASSLEGARGKLFF.

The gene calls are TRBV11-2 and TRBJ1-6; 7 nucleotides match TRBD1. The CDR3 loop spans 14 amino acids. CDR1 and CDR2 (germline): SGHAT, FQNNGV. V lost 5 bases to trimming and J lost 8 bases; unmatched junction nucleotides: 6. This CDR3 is CASSPGQLDSPLHF. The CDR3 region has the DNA TGTGCCAGCAGCCCGGGACAGTTGGATTCACCCCTCCACTTT.

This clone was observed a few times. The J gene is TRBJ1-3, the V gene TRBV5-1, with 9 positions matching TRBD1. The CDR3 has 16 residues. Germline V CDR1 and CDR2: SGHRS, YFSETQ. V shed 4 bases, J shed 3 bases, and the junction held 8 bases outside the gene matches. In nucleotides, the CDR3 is TGCGCCAGCAGCCGATCGGGACAGGGCCTTGGAAACACCATATATTTT. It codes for CASSRSGQGLGNTIYF.

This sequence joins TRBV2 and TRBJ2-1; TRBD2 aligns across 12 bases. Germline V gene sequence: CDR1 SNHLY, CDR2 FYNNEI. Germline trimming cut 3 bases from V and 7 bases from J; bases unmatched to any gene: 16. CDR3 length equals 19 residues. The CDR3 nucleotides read TGTGCCAGCAGTGATCTTTCTCGGACTAGCGGGGTTAGGAGGAATGAGCAGTTCTTC. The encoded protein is CASSDLSRTSGVRRNEQFF. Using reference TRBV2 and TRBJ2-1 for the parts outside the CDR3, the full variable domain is EPEVTQTPSHQVTQMGQEVILRCVPISNHLYFYWYRQILGQKVEFLVSFYNNEISEKSEIFDDQFSVERPDGSNFTLKIRSTKLEDSAMYFCASSDLSRTSGVRRNEQFFGPGTRLTVL.

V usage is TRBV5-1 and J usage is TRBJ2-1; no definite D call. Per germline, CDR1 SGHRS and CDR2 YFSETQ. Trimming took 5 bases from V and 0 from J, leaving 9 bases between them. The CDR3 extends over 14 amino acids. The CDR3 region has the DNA TGCGCCAGCAGACAAGTAGCCTCCTACAATGAGCAGTTCTTC. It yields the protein CASRQVASYNEQFF.

The CDR3 nucleotides are TGTGCCTGGAGTGGTGGTGGGCTCAATCAGCCCCAGCATTTT. It encodes CAWSGGGLNQPQHF. The chain uses TRBV30 and TRBJ1-5; D call uncertain. Trimming removed 1 base at V and 3 bases at J, with 10 bases between. Germline loops: CDR1 GTSNPN, CDR2 SVGIG (reference sequence). The CDR3 runs 14 residues.

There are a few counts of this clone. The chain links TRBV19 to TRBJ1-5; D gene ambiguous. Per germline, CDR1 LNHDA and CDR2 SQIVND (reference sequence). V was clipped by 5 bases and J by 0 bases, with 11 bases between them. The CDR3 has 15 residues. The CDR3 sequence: CASSELPYSNQPQHF. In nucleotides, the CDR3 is TGTGCCAGTAGTGAGCTGCCCTATAGCAATCAGCCCCAGCATTTT. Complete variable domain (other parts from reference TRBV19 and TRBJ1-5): DGGITQSPKYLFRKEGQNVTLSCEQNLNHDAMYWYRQDPGQGLRLIYYSQIVNDFQKGDIAEGYSVSREKKESFPLTVTSAQKNPTAFYLCASSELPYSNQPQHFGDGTRLSIL.

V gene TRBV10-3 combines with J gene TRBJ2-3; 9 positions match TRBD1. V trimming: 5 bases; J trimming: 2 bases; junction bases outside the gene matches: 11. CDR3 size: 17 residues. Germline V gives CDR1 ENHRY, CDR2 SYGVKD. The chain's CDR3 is CAISRGAGTGLTDTQYF. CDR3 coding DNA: TGTGCCATCAGTAGAGGAGCCGGGACAGGGCTCACAGATACGCAGTATTTT.

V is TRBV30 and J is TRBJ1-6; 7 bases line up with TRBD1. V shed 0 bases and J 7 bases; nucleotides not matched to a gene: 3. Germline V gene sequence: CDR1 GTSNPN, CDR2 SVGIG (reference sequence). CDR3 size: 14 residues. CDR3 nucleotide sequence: TGTGCCTGGAGTGTATCAGGGGGGAATTCACCCCTCCACTTT. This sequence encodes CAWSVSGGNSPLHF.

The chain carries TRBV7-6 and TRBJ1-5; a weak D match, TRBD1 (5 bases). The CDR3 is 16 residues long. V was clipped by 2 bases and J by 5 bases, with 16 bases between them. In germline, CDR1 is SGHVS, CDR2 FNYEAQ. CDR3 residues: CASSLYGRVSDQPQHF. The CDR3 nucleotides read TGTGCCAGCAGCTTATACGGCAGGGTGTCCGATCAGCCCCAGCATTTT.

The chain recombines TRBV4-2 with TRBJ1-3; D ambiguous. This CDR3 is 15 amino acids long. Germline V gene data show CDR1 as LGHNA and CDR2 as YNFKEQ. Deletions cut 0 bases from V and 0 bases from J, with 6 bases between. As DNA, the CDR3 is TGTGCCAGCAGCCAAGATCGGGGCTCTGGAAACACCATATATTTT. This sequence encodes CASSQDRGSGNTIYF.